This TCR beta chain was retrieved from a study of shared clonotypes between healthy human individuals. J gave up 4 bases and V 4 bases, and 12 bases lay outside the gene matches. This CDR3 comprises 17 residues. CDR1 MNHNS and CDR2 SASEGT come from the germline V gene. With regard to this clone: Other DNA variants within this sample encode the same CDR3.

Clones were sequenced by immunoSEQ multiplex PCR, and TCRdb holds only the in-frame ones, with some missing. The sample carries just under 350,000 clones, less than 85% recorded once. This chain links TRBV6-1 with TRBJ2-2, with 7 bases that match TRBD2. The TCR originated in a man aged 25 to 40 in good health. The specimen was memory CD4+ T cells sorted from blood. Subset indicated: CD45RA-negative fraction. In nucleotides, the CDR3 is TGTGCCAGCAGTGGCTCCTTAGCGGGCCTTTCCACCGGGGAGCTGTTTTTT. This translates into CASSGSLAGLSTGELFF.